The clone carrying this T cell receptor (beta chain) was found a few times. The data derive from a study of long-term antiretroviral therapy in people with HIV. CDR3 length: 13 amino acids. V shed 2 bases and J shed 3 bases, with 8 bases lying between them. CDR1 SEHNR and CDR2 FQNEAQ come from the germline V gene (reference sequence). Runs used v3.0 of the immunoSEQ assay and were done at survey level. The data were produced by immunoSEQ multiplex PCR, yet TCRdb's version contains in-frame clones alone and is incomplete. This sample has about 14,000 clones, with over 80% found just once. The source of this sequence is a woman in her thirties or forties with HIV. This specimen consisted of unsorted PBMCs, obtained 1.8 years before starting antiretroviral therapy. V and J are TRBV7-9 and TRBJ2-7; D perhaps matches TRBD2 (5 bases). The CDR3 protein is CASSLRESYEQYF. In nucleotides, the CDR3 is TGTGCCAGCAGCTTAAGGGAGAGCTACGAGCAGTACTTC.